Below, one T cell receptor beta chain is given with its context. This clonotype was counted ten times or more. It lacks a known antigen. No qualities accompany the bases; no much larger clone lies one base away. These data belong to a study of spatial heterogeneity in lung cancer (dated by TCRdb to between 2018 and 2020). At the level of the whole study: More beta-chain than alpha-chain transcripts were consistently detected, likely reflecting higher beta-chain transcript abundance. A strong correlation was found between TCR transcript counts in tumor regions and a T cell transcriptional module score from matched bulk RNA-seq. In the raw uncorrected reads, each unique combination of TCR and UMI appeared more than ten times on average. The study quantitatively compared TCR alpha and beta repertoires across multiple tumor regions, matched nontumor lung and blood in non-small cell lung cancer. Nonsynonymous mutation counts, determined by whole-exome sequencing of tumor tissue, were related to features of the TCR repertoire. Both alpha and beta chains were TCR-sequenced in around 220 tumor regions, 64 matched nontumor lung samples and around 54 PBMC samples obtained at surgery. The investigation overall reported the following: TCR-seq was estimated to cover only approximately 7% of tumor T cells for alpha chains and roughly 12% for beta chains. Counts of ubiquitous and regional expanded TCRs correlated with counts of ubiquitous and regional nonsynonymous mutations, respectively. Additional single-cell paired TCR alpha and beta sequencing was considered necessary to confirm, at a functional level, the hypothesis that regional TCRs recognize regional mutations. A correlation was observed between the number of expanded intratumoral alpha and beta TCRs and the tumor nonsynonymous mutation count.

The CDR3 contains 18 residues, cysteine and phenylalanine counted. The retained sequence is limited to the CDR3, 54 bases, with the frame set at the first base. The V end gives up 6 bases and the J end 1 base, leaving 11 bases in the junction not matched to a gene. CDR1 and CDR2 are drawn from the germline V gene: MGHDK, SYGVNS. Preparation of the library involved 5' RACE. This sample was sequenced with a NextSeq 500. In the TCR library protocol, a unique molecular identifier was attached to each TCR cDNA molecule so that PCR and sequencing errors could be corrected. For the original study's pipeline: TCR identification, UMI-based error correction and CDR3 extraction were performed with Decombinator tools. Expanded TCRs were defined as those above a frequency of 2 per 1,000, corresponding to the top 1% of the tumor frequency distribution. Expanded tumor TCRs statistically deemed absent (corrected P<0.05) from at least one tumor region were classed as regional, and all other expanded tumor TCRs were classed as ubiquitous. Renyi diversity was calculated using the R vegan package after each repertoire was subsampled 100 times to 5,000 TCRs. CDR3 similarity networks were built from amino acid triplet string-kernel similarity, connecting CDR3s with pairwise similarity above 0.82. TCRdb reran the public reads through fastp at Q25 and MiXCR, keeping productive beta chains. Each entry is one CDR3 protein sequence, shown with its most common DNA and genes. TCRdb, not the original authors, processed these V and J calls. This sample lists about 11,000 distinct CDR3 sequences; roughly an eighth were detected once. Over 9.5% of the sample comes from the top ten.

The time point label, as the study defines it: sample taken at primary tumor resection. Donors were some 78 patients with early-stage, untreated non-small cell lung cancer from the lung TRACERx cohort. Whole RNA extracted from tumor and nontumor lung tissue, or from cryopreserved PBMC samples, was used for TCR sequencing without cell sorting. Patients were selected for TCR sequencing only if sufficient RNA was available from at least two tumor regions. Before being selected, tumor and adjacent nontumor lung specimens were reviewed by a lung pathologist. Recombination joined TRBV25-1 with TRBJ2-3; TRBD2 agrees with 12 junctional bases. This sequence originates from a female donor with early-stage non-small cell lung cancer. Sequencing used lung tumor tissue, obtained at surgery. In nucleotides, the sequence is TGTGCCAGCAGCGAAGCAGGGACTAGCGGGCCCGGCACAGATACGCAGTATTTT. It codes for CASSEAGTSGPGTDTQYF.